A selection of T cell receptor beta chains follows, all from one sample in a study of untreated major depressive disorder. TCRdb's copy holds only in-frame clones and misses some; the assay was immunoSEQ multiplex PCR. In the table there are 20,000 to 25,000 clones, about 90% of which are singletons. Sequencing was done on a sample of CD4+ T cells from PBMCs. These receptor sequences come from a woman in her 40s in good health. CDR3s include the opening cysteine and the closing phenylalanine or tryptophan. Fields, in order: V gene, clone size, CDR3 length, J gene, D gene, CDR3 protein, CDR3 DNA. D genes are given only for firm matches. Clone size is stated in some rows and not others, as once, few, many or a class when expanded.

>TRBV7-2|NA|12|TRBJ1-1|NA
CASSLATQEAFF
TGTGCCAGCAGCTTAGCGACCCAAGAAGCTTTCTTT
>TRBV7-7|NA|13|TRBJ2-5|NA
CASSLEWGETQYF
TGTGCCAGCAGCTTAGAGTGGGGAGAGACCCAGTACTTC
>TRBV9|NA|13|TRBJ2-7|NA
CASSVGVAGEQYF
TGTGCCAGCAGCGTCGGGGTAGCAGGCGAGCAGTACTTC
>TRBV6-4|NA|14|TRBJ1-2|TRBD1
CASSVDRANYGYTF
TGTGCCAGCAGCGTGGACAGGGCTAACTATGGCTACACCTTC
>TRBV10-2|NA|18|TRBJ2-1|TRBD2
CASIGAFWTSGVYNEQFF
TGCGCCAGCATTGGCGCCTTTTGGACTAGCGGAGTATACAATGAGCAGTTCTTC
>TRBV5-5|once|16|TRBJ1-2|NA
CASSPSGGAANYGYTF
TGTGCCAGCAGCCCGTCGGGGGGCGCAGCTAACTATGGCTACACCTTC
>TRBV27|NA|12|TRBJ2-2|NA
CASSLGTGELFF
TGTGCCAGCAGTTTGGGGACCGGGGAGCTGTTTTTT
>TRBV6-1|NA|15|TRBJ2-2|TRBD2
CASSRTSLNGGELFF
TGTGCCAGCAGCAGGACTAGCCTCAATGGTGGAGAGCTGTTTTTT
>TRBV7-2|NA|14|TRBJ1-6|TRBD1
CASIRDRGPSPLHF
TGTGCCAGCATCCGTGACAGGGGGCCTTCACCCCTCCACTTT
>TRBV5-1|NA|15|TRBJ2-2|TRBD1
CASSPKTGGTGELFF
TGCGCCAGCAGTCCAAAAACAGGGGGCACCGGGGAGCTGTTTTTT
>TRBV7-2|NA|16|TRBJ2-7|NA
CASSALGGQSSYEQYF
TGTGCCAGCAGCGCCCTAGGCGGGCAGAGCTCCTACGAGCAGTACTTC
>TRBV5-4|NA|16|TRBJ1-4|TRBD1
CASSSEGQLKGGRLFF
TGTGCCAGCAGCTCGGAGGGACAGTTAAAAGGGGGAAGACTGTTTTTC
>TRBV28|NA|16|TRBJ2-3|NA
CASSLLLRGATDTQYF
TGTGCCAGCAGTTTACTGCTTCGGGGGGCGACAGATACGCAGTATTTT
>TRBV6-5|NA|15|TRBJ1-2|TRBD1
CASSYSFQGGSGYTF
TGTGCCAGCAGTTACTCTTTCCAGGGGGGCTCTGGCTACACCTTC
>TRBV5-6|NA|15|TRBJ1-2|NA
CASSLLSRDVGGYTF
TGTGCCAGCAGCTTGTTATCCCGGGACGTCGGGGGCTACACCTTC
>TRBV7-2|NA|14|TRBJ1-2|NA
CASSLAGLNYGYTF
TGTGCCAGCAGCTTAGCAGGCCTCAACTATGGCTACACCTTC